The rows below give T cell receptor beta chains drawn from one sample of a study of CD4 T cell repertoires in COVID-19. Some clones are missing from TCRdb's copy, which holds only in-frame ones; the method was immunoSEQ multiplex PCR. Of about 75,000 clones listed, about 80% were seen once; the top ten hold approximately 0.6%. This specimen consisted of CD4+ T cells from peripheral blood, obtained after recovery from COVID-19. Receptor source: a human donor who had COVID-19. Each CDR3 is given with its conserved first and last residue. The D gene is left open where the match is weak. Clone size is given for some rows only: seen once, a few or many times, or a class if the clone is expanded.

V gene	J gene	clone size	D gene	CDR3 protein	CDR3 DNA
TRBV29-1	TRBJ2-1	-	TRBD1	CSVGDREQFF	TGCAGCGTTGGGGACAGGGAGCAGTTCTTC
TRBV10-3	TRBJ2-2	-	TRBD1	CAITNPTGVRTGELFF	TGTGCCATCACCAACCCGACAGGGGTGCGCACCGGGGAGCTGTTTTTT
TRBV28	TRBJ2-7	-	TRBD2	CASSLRVEREAPYEQYF	TGTGCCAGCAGTCTAAGAGTCGAGCGGGAGGCCCCCTACGAGCAGTACTTC
TRBV24-1	TRBJ2-1	-	-	CATSALGNEQFF	TGTGCCACCAGTGCCCTCGGCAATGAGCAGTTCTTC
TRBV27	TRBJ2-3	-	TRBD2	CASRLTSGRHTQYF	TGTGCCAGCAGACTGACTAGCGGGAGACATACGCAGTATTTT
TRBV6-9	TRBJ2-1	-	-	CATTGPMAWQVRNEQFF	TGTGCCACCACAGGACCAATGGCTTGGCAGGTTCGCAATGAGCAGTTCTTC
TRBV11-2	TRBJ1-6	-	-	CASSLDRGTPLHF	TGTGCCAGCAGCTTAGATAGGGGGACGCCCCTCCACTTT
TRBV6-2/TRBV6-3	TRBJ2-7	-	TRBD2	CASSSAGTYEQYF	TGTGCCAGCAGCTCAGCGGGGACCTACGAGCAGTACTTC
TRBV18	TRBJ1-1	-	-	CASSSLAGTEAFF	TGTGCCAGCTCCTCTCTGGCAGGCACTGAAGCTTTCTTT
TRBV28	TRBJ2-7	-	TRBD2	CASSFSVAGLYEQYF	TGTGCCAGCAGTTTTTCGGTAGCGGGACTTTACGAGCAGTACTTC
TRBV9	TRBJ2-5	-	-	CASSAGGTQYF	TGTGCCAGCAGCGCCGGGGGGACCCAGTACTTC
TRBV5-1	TRBJ2-5	-	-	CASSLVGVKSETQYF	TGCGCCAGCAGCTTGGTGGGGGTCAAGTCGGAGACCCAGTACTTC
TRBV29-1	TRBJ1-4	-	-	CSVDPIGANEKLFF	TGCAGCGTTGATCCGATCGGGGCTAATGAAAAACTGTTTTTT
TRBV5-6	TRBJ2-1	-	-	CASSLIRLASYNEQFF	TGTGCCAGCAGCTTGATTCGTCTAGCTTCCTACAATGAGCAGTTCTTC
TRBV7-8	TRBJ2-6	-	TRBD1	CASTGVGANVLTF	TGTGCCAGTACAGGGGTTGGGGCCAACGTCCTGACTTTC
TRBV19	TRBJ2-1	-	TRBD1	CASTEGDRLNYNEQFF	TGTGCCAGTACCGAGGGGGACAGATTGAACTACAATGAGCAGTTCTTC
TRBV6-5	TRBJ2-7	many	-	CASSTQGYEQYF	TGTGCCAGCAGTACTCAGGGCTACGAGCAGTACTTC
TRBV15	TRBJ1-2	once	TRBD1	CATSRDKSGQGFYTF	TGTGCCACCAGCAGAGATAAATCGGGACAGGGTTTCTACACCTTC
TRBV4-1	TRBJ2-5	-	-	CASSRGTLGGTQYF	TGCGCCAGCAGCCGGGGGACACTCGGGGGGACCCAGTACTTC
TRBV19	TRBJ1-1	many	TRBD1	CASSTSGTGTEAFF	TGTGCCAGTAGTACCTCCGGGACAGGGACTGAAGCTTTCTTT
TRBV6-1	TRBJ2-5	-	TRBD2	CASSVAGVEETQYF	TGTGCCAGCAGTGTAGCGGGAGTAGAGGAGACCCAGTACTTC
TRBV7-9	TRBJ1-5	once	-	CASSSTGPISNQPQHF	TGTGCCAGCAGCAGTACAGGGCCCATAAGCAATCAGCCCCAGCATTTT
TRBV28	TRBJ2-1	few	TRBD2	CASSLATSVTYNEQFF	TGTGCCAGCAGTTTAGCTACTAGCGTAACCTACAATGAGCAGTTCTTC
TRBV7-2	TRBJ2-7	-	TRBD1	CASSSDRSSYEQYF	TGTGCCAGCAGCTCGGACAGGTCCTCCTACGAGCAGTACTTC
TRBV6-5	TRBJ2-5	-	-	CASSLPRGGETQYF	TGTGCCAGCAGTTTGCCACGGGGTGGGGAGACCCAGTACTTC
TRBV4-1	TRBJ2-3	-	-	CASSIDRHTDTQYF	TGCGCCAGCTCAATAGACAGACACACAGATACGCAGTATTTT
TRBV15	TRBJ2-3	-	-	CATSRSRTELDTQYF	TGTGCCACCAGCAGATCCCGGACTGAACTAGATACGCAGTATTTT
TRBV19	TRBJ1-2	-	-	CASSTPGTAYGYTF	TGTGCCAGTAGTACGCCAGGGACGGCCTATGGCTACACCTTC
TRBV12-3/TRBV12-4	TRBJ2-5	-	-	CASSSRDRRYF	TGTGCCAGCAGTTCCCGGGACCGACGATACTTC
TRBV7-2	TRBJ1-6	once	-	CASSLAGIFSSYNSPLHF	TGTGCCAGCAGCTTAGCCGGAATCTTTAGCTCCTATAATTCACCCCTCCACTTT
TRBV5-1	TRBJ2-3	-	-	CASSLVEDTQYF	TGCGCCAGCAGCTTGGTGGAGGATACGCAGTATTTT
TRBV2	TRBJ2-1	-	TRBD2	CASSDSLILTSGGSYNEQFF	TGTGCCAGCAGTGACTCCCTAATCTTGACTAGCGGGGGTTCCTACAATGAGCAGTTCTTC
TRBV28	TRBJ2-7	-	-	CASSLYAGNRASSYEQYF	TGTGCCAGCAGTTTATATGCCGGGAACAGGGCGAGCTCCTACGAGCAGTACTTC
TRBV6-1	TRBJ1-5	once	-	CASSDPSIVAAQHF	TGTGCCAGCAGTGACCCCTCTATAGTTGCGGCCCAGCATTTT
TRBV9	TRBJ2-7	-	-	CASSAGRSSYEQYF	TGTGCCAGCAGTGCAGGGAGGAGCTCCTACGAGCAGTACTTC
TRBV18	TRBJ1-3	few	-	CASSPDSPSSGNTIYF	TGTGCCAGCTCACCGGACAGTCCCTCCTCTGGAAACACCATATATTTT
TRBV3-1/TRBV3-2	TRBJ2-7	-	TRBD2	CASSPGLVGEQYF	TGTGCCAGCAGCCCTGGACTAGTTGGGGAGCAGTACTTC
TRBV19	TRBJ2-2	-	-	CASSIEQGTGELFF	TGTGCCAGTAGTATAGAGCAGGGAACCGGGGAGCTGTTTTTT
TRBV28	TRBJ1-1	-	-	CASSTQGTNTEAFF	TGTGCCAGCAGTACCCAAGGGACGAACACTGAAGCTTTCTTT
TRBV20-1	TRBJ1-2	once	-	CSARGSEGYTF	TGCAGTGCTAGAGGATCAGAGGGCTACACCTTC
TRBV7-2	TRBJ2-3	-	-	CASSFTDTQYF	TGTGCCAGCAGCTTCACAGATACGCAGTATTTT
TRBV7-8	TRBJ2-1	-	-	CATINRHEQFF	TGTGCCACCATTAACCGGCATGAGCAGTTCTTC
TRBV28	TRBJ1-5	-	-	CASSFYGGDNQPQHF	TGTGCCAGCAGTTTTTATGGGGGGGACAATCAGCCCCAGCATTTT
TRBV6-5	TRBJ2-5	-	-	CASSKLGETQYF	TGTGCCAGCAGCAAATTGGGGGAGACCCAGTACTTC
TRBV5-1	TRBJ1-1	-	-	CASSLEQGRIEAFF	TGCGCCAGCAGCTTGGAGCAGGGAAGGATTGAAGCTTTCTTT
TRBV7-9	TRBJ1-3	few	-	CASSPGGRSGNTIYF	TGTGCCAGCAGCCCCGGGGGGCGCTCTGGAAACACCATATATTTT
TRBV6-5	TRBJ2-7	-	TRBD2	CASSRFLAASYEQYF	TGTGCCAGCAGCCGATTCCTAGCGGCATCCTACGAGCAGTACTTC
TRBV11-2	TRBJ2-3	once	-	CASKRAGVSTDTQYF	TGTGCCAGTAAGCGGGCAGGGGTTAGCACAGATACGCAGTATTTT
TRBV10-1	TRBJ2-5	-	-	CASSDSGVETQYF	TGCGCCAGCAGTGATTCAGGGGTAGAGACCCAGTACTTC
TRBV27	TRBJ1-2	-	-	CASSSRGDYGYTF	TGTGCCAGCAGTTCGAGGGGAGACTATGGCTACACCTTC
TRBV2	TRBJ2-5	-	TRBD2	CASSGGGVQETQYF	TGTGCCAGCAGTGGGGGAGGGGTTCAAGAGACCCAGTACTTC
TRBV4-1	TRBJ1-1	-	TRBD1	CASSQGVVGQMNTEAFF	TGCGCCAGCAGCCAAGGGGTCGTGGGACAGATGAACACTGAAGCTTTCTTT
TRBV7-3	TRBJ1-2	-	-	CASSLNGGEGGYTF	TGTGCCAGCAGCTTAAACGGAGGGGAGGGAGGCTACACCTTC
TRBV7-9	TRBJ1-1	once	TRBD1	CASSYGQGGTEAFF	TGTGCCAGCAGCTACGGACAGGGGGGCACTGAAGCTTTCTTT
TRBV3-1/TRBV3-2	TRBJ2-7	-	-	CASSQGGSSSYEQYF	TGTGCCAGCAGCCAAGGGGGGTCCAGCTCCTACGAGCAGTACTTC